This TCR beta chain was found in a study of cytotoxic CD8 clonotypes in ibrutinib-treated CLL. Turning to the study itself: Partial response occurred in about 25 patients and complete response in 2; at median about 70 months, roughly 15 remained remitted and roughly 12 progressed.

Notes on the study in general: Clonality rose at ibrutinib response and fell back toward baseline at progression.

Method: immunoSEQ multiplex PCR; TCRdb's copy keeps in-frame clones and lacks some. Here the sample spans roughly 160,000 clones, 81% being singletons. The germline V gene has CDR1 SQVTM and CDR2 ANQGSEA. CDR3 length equals 15 residues. The V and J ends lost 6 bases and 3 bases, in that order; junction bases with no gene match: 9. Note on this clone: Its antigen is not known.

This receptor was obtained from a human donor with chronic lymphocytic leukemia. The chain is built from TRBV29-1 and TRBJ2-5, with TRBD2 identical over 11 bases. Specimen: PBMCs, collected after 12 months of ibrutinib treatment. CDR3 protein: CSVAKAGLAEETQYF. The CDR3 coding sequence is TGCAGCGTCGCAAAAGCGGGACTAGCGGAAGAGACCCAGTACTTC.